This paragraph covers one T cell receptor beta chain sequence. Its antigen is as yet unknown. After removal of 6 bases from V and 10 bases from J, the junction contained 17 bases not matched to a gene. Germline values: CDR1 SGHNT, CDR2 YENEEA. This CDR3 has 16 amino acids. Amplification used 60 Vbeta primers and 13 Jbeta primers. The repertoire was sequenced with immunoSEQ multiplex PCR; TCRdb's copy has only in-frame clones and lacks some. The table lists more than 85,000 clones, 9.5% to 15% of them singletons, with roughly 15% in the top ten. The source of the sample is a study of cytomegalovirus exposure and HLA in healthy donors. Overall study: Researchers found that roughly 81% of about 400 genotyped donors fell within the Caucasian-associated ancestry cluster. Study conclusions and caveats: It was likely that a cluster of highly shared sequence variants was a sequencing artifact. A few CMV-associated chains proved CMV antigen-specific in vitro.

The specimen sequenced was PBMCs. This clonotype was sampled from a man between 35 and 55 years old in good health and CMV-seropositive. The V and J genes are TRBV11-3 and TRBJ1-4; 7 bases map to TRBD1. The CDR3 reads CASSLGQMTGPGKLFF. CDR3 coding DNA: TGTGCCAGCAGTCTGGGGCAGATGACAGGGCCGGGAAAACTGTTTTTT.